The TCR beta chain described here comes from a study of blood T cell repertoires in COVID-19. The wider study: Donors in the United States, Italy and Spain gave samples during acute or convalescent COVID-19.

Unmatched junction bases numbered 6, after V lost 4 bases and J lost 4 bases. This CDR3 contains 16 residues. Germline V gene sequence: CDR1 MDHEN, CDR2 SYDVKM. Under the authors' procedure: Estimated nucleated cell counts came from reference gene primer amplification. The method was immunoSEQ multiplex PCR; TCRdb's version includes in-frame clones alone and lacks a portion of them. D and trimming come from the DNA, and the V and J calls and clone size come from that table. The table lists fewer than 200,000 clones, roughly four fifths of them singletons. This receptor was obtained from a woman aged 70-85 years with COVID-19, enrolled during active disease. Sequencing input: peripheral blood. V usage is TRBV28 and J usage is TRBJ1-6, with 8 nucleotides matching TRBD1. The CDR3 nucleotides are TGTGCCAGCAGTTCAATACAGGGGGTTTATAATTCACCCCTCCACTTT. Its protein is CASSSIQGVYNSPLHF.